A selection of T cell receptor beta chains follows, all from one sample in a study of a mutant IDH1 vaccine in newly diagnosed glioma. The table came from immunoSEQ multiplex PCR; TCRdb's copy has only in-frame clones and leaves some out. The table lists 75,000 to 95,000 clones, 85% to 90% of them singletons. What these receptors recognize is not known. Sequences were derived from PBMCs, sampled from a glioma patient whose treatment included an IDH1 peptide vaccine. The receptor source for this set is a woman aged 45-65 years with glioma. Both conserved end residues are part of each CDR3. Fields, in order: V gene, D gene, clone size, J gene, CDR3 protein, CDR3 DNA. The D gene is left open where the match is weak. Clone size is shown for a subset of rows, as once, few, many or a class of expanded clone.

V: TRBV5-1; D: -; size: -; J: TRBJ2-2; CDR3: CASSWENTGELFF; DNA: TGCGCCAGCAGCTGGGAGAACACCGGGGAGCTGTTTTTT
V: TRBV6-6; D: TRBD1; size: -; J: TRBJ2-5; CDR3: CASMGPGQGKETQYF; DNA: TGTGCCAGCATGGGCCCGGGACAGGGTAAAGAGACCCAGTACTTC
V: TRBV5-3; D: -; size: -; J: TRBJ1-5; CDR3: CARSLGIQGRVNQPQHF; DNA: TGTGCCAGAAGCTTGGGGATACAGGGTAGGGTTAATCAGCCCCAGCATTTT
V: TRBV28; D: -; size: -; J: TRBJ2-7; CDR3: CASTVGGFHYEQYF; DNA: TGTGCCAGCACCGTCGGGGGTTTCCACTACGAGCAGTACTTC
V: TRBV6-1; D: -; size: -; J: TRBJ1-5; CDR3: CTSTEGQNQPQHF; DNA: TGTACCAGCACCGAAGGGCAGAATCAGCCCCAGCATTTT
V: TRBV2; D: TRBD2; size: -; J: TRBJ2-1; CDR3: CASSAGTSGSYNEQFF; DNA: TGTGCCAGCAGCGCTGGGACTAGCGGTTCCTACAATGAGCAGTTCTTC
V: TRBV28; D: -; size: -; J: TRBJ2-3; CDR3: CASLTGTPDTQYF; DNA: TGTGCCAGCTTAACAGGGACTCCAGATACGCAGTATTTT
V: TRBV5-4; D: -; size: -; J: TRBJ2-7; CDR3: CASSKGQSSYEQYF; DNA: TGTGCCAGCAGCAAGGGACAAAGCTCCTACGAGCAGTACTTC
V: TRBV9; D: -; size: -; J: TRBJ2-1; CDR3: CASSTPGRVVEQFF; DNA: TGTGCCAGCAGCACCCCGGGGCGGGTGGTTGAGCAGTTCTTC
V: TRBV5-4; D: -; size: -; J: TRBJ2-3; CDR3: CASSSYFPRGSTDTQYF; DNA: TGTGCCAGCAGCTCCTATTTCCCGAGGGGTAGCACAGATACGCAGTATTTT
V: TRBV19; D: -; size: few; J: TRBJ1-5; CDR3: CASSIRLPLWQPQHF; DNA: TGTGCCAGTAGTATTCGGCTGCCCCTTTGGCAGCCCCAGCATTTT
V: TRBV11-2; D: -; size: -; J: TRBJ2-5; CDR3: CASSLVWTASETQYF; DNA: TGTGCCAGCAGCTTAGTGTGGACAGCCTCGGAGACCCAGTACTTC
V: TRBV13; D: TRBD2; size: -; J: TRBJ2-7; CDR3: CASSLGLAGYEQYF; DNA: TGTGCCAGCAGCCTGGGACTAGCGGGGTACGAGCAGTACTTC
V: TRBV5-5; D: TRBD2; size: -; J: TRBJ2-1; CDR3: CASSLKSWGAGGSSYNEQFF; DNA: TGTGCCAGCAGCTTGAAGTCCTGGGGGGCGGGAGGTAGCTCCTACAATGAGCAGTTCTTC
V: TRBV28; D: TRBD1; size: few; J: TRBJ1-1; CDR3: CASRSRGYTEAFF; DNA: TGTGCCAGCAGGTCCAGGGGGTACACTGAAGCTTTCTTT
V: TRBV2; D: TRBD1; size: -; J: TRBJ2-7; CDR3: CASSGARQGSEQYF; DNA: TGTGCCAGCAGTGGCGCCAGACAGGGGTCCGAGCAGTACTTC
V: TRBV4-1; D: TRBD2; size: -; J: TRBJ2-7; CDR3: CASSQVGTSGYEQYF; DNA: TGCGCCAGCAGCCAAGTGGGGACTAGCGGCTACGAGCAGTACTTC
V: TRBV13; D: TRBD1; size: -; J: TRBJ2-1; CDR3: CASSLGQGVEQFF; DNA: TGTGCCAGCAGCCTCGGACAGGGGGTTGAGCAGTTCTTC
V: TRBV28; D: -; size: -; J: TRBJ1-1; CDR3: CASSLWAGERTEAFF; DNA: TGTGCCAGCAGTTTATGGGCGGGGGAACGCACTGAAGCTTTCTTT
V: TRBV28; D: -; size: few; J: TRBJ1-3; CDR3: CASQGAPGNTIYF; DNA: TGTGCCAGCCAAGGGGCCCCTGGAAACACCATATATTTT
V: TRBV9; D: TRBD2; size: -; J: TRBJ2-7; CDR3: CASSGGNSLGLAAYEQYF; DNA: TGTGCCAGCAGCGGAGGGAACAGCCTGGGACTAGCGGCCTACGAGCAGTACTTC
V: TRBV7-6; D: TRBD2; size: -; J: TRBJ2-1; CDR3: CASSRGGLAGGYNEQFF; DNA: TGTGCCAGCAGCCGTGGAGGACTAGCGGGAGGTTACAATGAGCAGTTCTTC
V: TRBV5-6; D: -; size: -; J: TRBJ2-7; CDR3: CASSSRTVPGEQYF; DNA: TGTGCCAGCAGCTCCAGGACGGTCCCGGGCGAGCAGTACTTC
V: TRBV7-2; D: -; size: -; J: TRBJ2-1; CDR3: CASSLVVRAMDNEQFF; DNA: TGTGCCAGCAGCTTAGTGGTCAGGGCAATGGACAATGAGCAGTTCTTC
V: TRBV7-2; D: TRBD2; size: -; J: TRBJ2-1; CDR3: CASQRQRGGHEQFF; DNA: TGTGCCAGCCAGAGACAGCGGGGCGGGCATGAGCAGTTCTTC